A single T cell receptor beta chain is shown here with its context. The germline V gene has CDR1 ENHRY and CDR2 SYGVKD. V lost 2 bases, J lost 8 bases, and 6 bases stayed unmatched. There are 15 residues in the CDR3. This record belongs to a study of blood T cell repertoires in COVID-19. Overall study: From T cells, B-cell-depleted T cells, or PBMCs came the material, which was cDNA or gDNA.

In the source study's methods: Reference gene primer amplification gave estimated nucleated cell counts. The assay was immunoSEQ multiplex PCR, and TCRdb's table has in-frame clones only and misses some. V and J calls and clone size are copied from that table; D and trimming were computed from the DNA. The table includes approximately 250,000 clones, 85% to 90% detected once. The clonotype originates from a woman aged 25 to 39 with acute COVID-19. This sequence joins TRBV10-3 and TRBJ2-1, with 10 bases fitting TRBD2. The specimen was PBMCs or T cells enriched from blood (not recorded which). Written as DNA, the CDR3 is TGTGCCATCAGTGAGCCTAGCGGGAGTAGGCATGAGCAGTTCTTC. Protein: CAISEPSGSRHEQFF.